This T cell receptor beta chain was observed in a study of beta chain features in type 1 diabetes. This clone was observed a handful of times. Its antigen remains unidentified. Researchers reported sorting CD4+ naive, central memory, regulatory and stem cell-like memory cells via CD45RO/CCR7/CD25/CD127/CD95/CD27. All of the sorted populations showed purity greater than 95%. Whole-study results and caveats: PCR, the amplification step, might favor shorter templates, equally in patients and controls. Among patients with Type 1 diabetes, TCRB CDR3s were moderately but significantly shorter in every one of the four CD4+ subsets. A greater similarity of naive, central memory and Treg TCRB repertoires was seen among patients than among healthy donors.

Expressed TCRB transcripts were sequenced after all isolated RNA was converted to cDNA. Produced via immunoSEQ multiplex PCR; TCRdb's table is partial and in-frame only. In the table there are about 650,000 clones, around 12% of which are singletons. Germline V CDR1 and CDR2: SQVTM, ANQGSEA. V was pared by 0 bases and J by 4 bases, with 12 bases between. This CDR3 contains 14 residues. This receptor was taken from a young man with type 1 diabetes. The sample taken for sequencing was naive CD4+ T cells from blood. The chain joins TRBV29-1 to TRBJ2-5; maybe TRBD1 (6 bases). The CDR3, as DNA: TGCAGCGTTGAAGATTCTGGCAGGGGAGAGACCCAGTACTTC. Its protein product is CSVEDSGRGETQYF.